Below are 20 T cell receptor beta chains sequenced from a single sample in a study of T cell responses to AZD1222 COVID-19 vaccine. Sequencing used immunoSEQ multiplex PCR; TCRdb keeps in-frame clones, though not all of them. Here the sample spans 100,000 or so clones, more than 75% being singletons. Sequenced material: peripheral blood, taken on day 0 of MenACWY control vaccination. The receptor source for this set is an adult in good health.

This clone has a handful of counts. This chain links TRBV2 with TRBJ1-2; 8 bases are a match to TRBD1. V dropped 7 bases and J dropped 0; count of bases not matched to a gene: 7. Germline V gives CDR1 SNHLY, CDR2 FYNNEI. The CDR3 runs 15 residues. CDR3 region: CASNQDRGANYGYTF. CDR3 sequence (DNA): TGTGCCAGCAATCAAGACAGGGGAGCTAACTATGGCTACACCTTC. Together with reference TRBV2 and TRBJ1-2, the CDR3 gives the full variable domain: EPEVTQTPSHQVTQMGQEVILRCVPISNHLYFYWYRQILGQKVEFLVSFYNNEISEKSEIFDDQFSVERPDGSNFTLKIRSTKLEDSAMYFCASNQDRGANYGYTFGSGTRLTVV.

This chain uses TRBV18 with TRBJ1-1; D is possibly TRBD1 (6 bases). Germline V gives CDR1 KGHSH, CDR2 LQKENI. The CDR3 is made up of 15 amino acids. The V and J ends lost 0 bases and 5 bases respectively, with 13 bases between them. The CDR3 coding sequence is TGTGCCAGCTCACCACCGAGGGGGGGTGGGACTGAAGCTTTCTTT. Translated: CASSPPRGGGTEAFF.

In this sample, this clone turned up a few times. The J gene is TRBJ2-1, the V gene TRBV7-2; D perhaps matches TRBD2 (5 bases). The CDR3 is made up of 13 amino acids. The germline V gene encodes CDR1 SGHTA and CDR2 FQGNSA. Trimming removed 5 bases at V and 3 bases at J, with 8 bases between. CDR3: CASSPRGYNEQFF. CDR3 nucleotides: TGTGCCAGCAGCCCCCGGGGCTACAATGAGCAGTTCTTC.

The chain links TRBV18 to TRBJ1-1; 10 positions agree with TRBD1. The junction had 3 bases not matched to a gene; V was cut back by 3 bases and J by 11 bases. Germline CDR1 reads KGHSH; CDR2 reads LQKENI. The CDR3 consists of 12 residues. This chain's CDR3 is CASSPGQGRAFF. Written as DNA, the CDR3 is TGTGCCAGCTCACCGGGACAGGGGAGGGCTTTCTTT.

The CDR3 reads CATHRDRQTNTGELFF. In DNA form, the CDR3 reads TGTGCCACCCACCGGGACAGACAAACGAACACCGGGGAGCTGTTTTTT. The chain links TRBV24-1 to TRBJ2-2; TRBD1 matches 7 bases. The V gene end was trimmed by 9 bases and the J gene end by 0 bases; junction bases not matched to a gene: 9. Germline V lookup: CDR1 KGHDR, CDR2 SFDVKD. This CDR3 contains 16 residues.

V gene TRBV28 combines with J gene TRBJ1-2, with D unresolved. Germline CDR1 and CDR2: MDHEN and SYDVKM. The CDR3 contains 13 residues. The V end lost 5 bases, the J end lost 1 base, and 8 bases lay between the germline ends. CDR3 sequence (DNA): TGTGCCAGCAGTCTGGATCTTAACTATGGCTACACCTTC. Protein: CASSLDLNYGYTF.

This chain uses TRBV7-2 with TRBJ1-3; D uncertain. The CDR3 loop spans 15 amino acids. Germline assignment: CDR1 SGHTA and CDR2 FQGNSA. V dropped 5 bases and J dropped 0 bases, with 11 bases sitting between them. CDR3 bases: TGTGCCAGCAGCCGTGACACAAGCTCTGGAAACACCATATATTTT. Protein: CASSRDTSSGNTIYF.

The V call is TRBV27, the J call TRBJ1-2, with D uncertain. CDR3 length: 16 amino acids. The germline V gene has CDR1 MNHEY and CDR2 SMNVEV (reference sequence). Trimming cost V 2 bases and J 5 bases, with 18 bases left between them. The CDR3 DNA follows: TGTGCCAGCAGTTTACAAGCCGGCTCCGATACGTATGGCTACACCTTC. It yields the protein CASSLQAGSDTYGYTF.

This clone was counted a few times. The chain links TRBV28 to TRBJ2-7; a weak D match, TRBD2 (5 bases). V gave up 3 bases and J gave up 5 bases, with 8 bases separating them. CDR3 length equals 12 residues. Germline-derived CDR1 and CDR2 are MDHEN and SYDVKM. The CDR3 DNA reads TGTGCCAGCAGTTTTATCGGGGACGAGCAGTACTTC. Amino acid sequence: CASSFIGDEQYF.

This clone was observed a few times. The chain has TRBV19 and TRBJ2-5; maybe TRBD2 (6 bases). Germline-derived CDR1 and CDR2 are LNHDA and SQIVND (reference sequence). V was pared by 4 bases and J by 3 bases, with 21 bases between. CDR3 length: 17 amino acids. The CDR3 nucleotides read TGTGCCAGTAGTACCGCCGAGGAGGGGTACCGCAAAGAGACCCAGTACTTC. Translating it yields CASSTAEEGYRKETQYF. The whole variable domain, filled in from reference TRBV19 and TRBJ2-5, reads DGGITQSPKYLFRKEGQNVTLSCEQNLNHDAMYWYRQDPGQGLRLIYYSQIVNDFQKGDIAEGYSVSREKKESFPLTVTSAQKNPTAFYLCASSTAEEGYRKETQYFGPGTRLLVL.

The chain employs TRBV7-9 and TRBJ2-7; D ambiguous. V shed 3 bases and J shed 5 bases, with 11 bases lying between them. The CDR3 is 13 amino acids. The germline V gene encodes CDR1 SEHNR and CDR2 FQNEAQ (reference sequence). The CDR3 DNA follows: TGTGCCAGCAGCTTCGAGATGGTCGACGAGCAGTACTTC. It translates to CASSFEMVDEQYF.

The chain is built from TRBV5-1 and TRBJ2-2; 11 bases agree with TRBD1. The ends lost 3 bases at V and 6 bases at J; junction bases unmatched: 1. This CDR3 is 14 amino acids long. Germline CDR1 reads SGHRS; CDR2 reads YFSETQ. CDR3 region: CASSWGQGAGELFF. The CDR3 coding sequence is TGCGCCAGCAGCTGGGGACAGGGGGCCGGGGAGCTGTTTTTT.

The genes are TRBV15 and TRBJ2-3; D ambiguous. In germline, CDR1 is LNHNV, CDR2 YYDKDF (reference sequence). Between the trimmed V and J ends, which lost 0 bases and 5 bases, there was a span of 9 bases. The CDR3 consists of 14 residues. The CDR3 protein is CATSRELGLDTQYF. CDR3 DNA: TGTGCCACCAGCAGAGAGCTAGGCCTAGATACGCAGTATTTT.

The J gene is TRBJ1-1, the V gene TRBV5-1; D may be TRBD1 (5 bases). Germline V gene lookup returns CDR1 SGHRS and CDR2 YFSETQ. The CDR3 loop spans 14 amino acids. The V end was cut by 4 bases, the J end by 1 base, with 11 bases between. The CDR3 reads CASSPGTANTEAFF. CDR3 in DNA: TGCGCCAGCAGCCCCGGGACGGCGAACACTGAAGCTTTCTTT.

This clone was seen a single time. This sequence joins TRBV19 and TRBJ2-5, with D hard to call. This CDR3 region has 13 residues. V was pared by 1 base and J by 4 bases, with 7 bases between. Germline V gene lookup returns CDR1 LNHDA and CDR2 SQIVND (reference sequence). The CDR3 sequence is CASSIGRGETQYF. The CDR3 DNA sequence: TGTGCCAGTAGTATAGGTCGTGGAGAGACCCAGTACTTC.

V gene TRBV6-6 combines with J gene TRBJ2-5, with D perhaps matching TRBD1 (6 bases). Germline CDR1 MNHNY, CDR2 SVGAGI (reference sequence). The CDR3 loop spans 12 amino acids. V was pared by 8 bases and J by 2 bases, with 9 bases between. CDR3 amino acids: CASAQGQETQYF. The DNA for the CDR3 is TGTGCCAGCGCCCAGGGGCAAGAGACCCAGTACTTC.

This chain links TRBV4-3 with TRBJ2-1, with TRBD2 matching 12 bases. CDR3 length equals 16 residues. The germline CDR1 and CDR2 sequences are LGHNA and YSLEER. The ends lost 0 bases at V and 8 bases at J; junction bases unmatched: 5. The CDR3 nucleotides read TGCGCCAGCAGCCAAGATAGGGCTAGCGGGGGGGATGAGCAGTTCTTC. Translated, it gives CASSQDRASGGDEQFF.

The rearrangement links TRBV9 to TRBJ2-7; tentatively, D is TRBD1 (5 bases). This CDR3 comprises 12 residues. With 4 bases removed from V and 6 bases from J, the gap between germline ends came to 11 bases. Germline V CDR1 and CDR2: SGDLS, YYNGEE. In DNA form, the CDR3 reads TGTGCCAGCAGCCCCTCAGGGATCGAGCAGTACTTC. Translating gives CASSPSGIEQYF.

The V gene is TRBV11-2, the J gene TRBJ2-2; D remains ambiguous. Per germline, CDR1 SGHAT and CDR2 FQNNGV. The CDR3 is 14 amino acids. V lost 1 base and J 1 base, leaving 4 bases between the germline ends. CDR3 sequence: CASSLGQNTGELFF. CDR3 sequence (DNA): TGTGCCAGCAGCTTAGGACAGAACACCGGGGAGCTGTTTTTT. Full variable domain (remainder filled in from reference TRBV11-2 and TRBJ2-2): EAGVAQSPRYKIIEKRQSVAFWCNPISGHATLYWYQQILGQGPKLLIQFQNNGVVDDSQLPKDRFSAERLKGVDSTLKIQPAKLEDSAVYLCASSLGQNTGELFFGEGSRLTVL.

The V call is TRBV14, the J call TRBJ1-1; D unclear. The CDR3 sequence is 13 residues long. The germline V gene has CDR1 SGHDN and CDR2 FVKESK. Trimming removed 4 bases from V and 3 bases from J, with 9 bases in between. CDR3 in amino acids: CASSPRVDTEAFF. CDR3 nucleotide sequence: TGTGCCAGCAGCCCGAGGGTGGACACTGAAGCTTTCTTT. The full variable domain, its missing parts supplied by reference TRBV14 and TRBJ1-1, is EAGVTQFPSHSVIEKGQTVTLRCDPISGHDNLYWYRRVMGKEIKFLLHFVKESKQDESGMPNNRFLAERTGGTYSTLKVQPAELEDSGVYFCASSPRVDTEAFFGQGTRLTVV.